This T cell receptor beta chain was observed in a study of persistence of HIV-infected CD4 T cells. A single count supports this clone. The antigen is undetermined. The CDR3 loop spans 15 amino acids. Germline V lookup: CDR1 LGHNA, CDR2 YSLEER. Germline trimming cut 3 bases from V and 1 base from J; bases unmatched to any gene: 2. An overlapping HIV-1 Gag peptide pool stimulated these cells at 1 ug/peptide/mL. CD4+ T cells upregulating both CD40 ligand and CD69 were sorted as responding cells. Sequencing used immunoSEQ version 4 in survey mode. Libraries were prepared by immunoSEQ multiplex PCR; TCRdb keeps only in-frame clonotypes and omits some of them. The sample shows 10,000 or so clones, roughly 84% of them seen only once.

The sequences come from CD4+ T cells sorted from PBMCs after roughly 17-hour stimulation, collected from a patient who received antiretroviral therapy. The sequence was collected from an adult woman with HIV who was CMV-seropositive. This chain joins TRBV4-3 and TRBJ2-3; 9 bases are shared with TRBD1. The CDR3 DNA is TGCGCCAGCAGCCATAGACAGGGGGGCACAGATACGCAGTATTTT. Protein sequence: CASSHRQGGTDTQYF.